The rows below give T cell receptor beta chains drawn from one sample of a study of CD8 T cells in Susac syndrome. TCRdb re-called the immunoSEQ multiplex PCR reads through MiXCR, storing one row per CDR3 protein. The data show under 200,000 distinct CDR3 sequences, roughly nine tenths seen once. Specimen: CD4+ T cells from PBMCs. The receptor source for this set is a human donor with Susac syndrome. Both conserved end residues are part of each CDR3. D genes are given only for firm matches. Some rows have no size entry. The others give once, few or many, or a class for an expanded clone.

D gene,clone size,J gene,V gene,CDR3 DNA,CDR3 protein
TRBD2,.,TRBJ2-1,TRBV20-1,TGCGGATTACGGGAGGGCTACAATGAGCAGTTCTTC,CGLREGYNEQFF
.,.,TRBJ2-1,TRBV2,TGTGCCAGCAGTTCAACTAGCAGATACAATGAGCAGTTCTTC,CASSSTSRYNEQFF
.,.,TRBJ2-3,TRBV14,TGTGCCAGCAGCCTGCAGGAGGATACGCAGTATTTT,CASSLQEDTQYF
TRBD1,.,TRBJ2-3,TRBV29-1,TGCAGCGTTGCCCGGGACAGCAACACAGATACGCAGTATTTT,CSVARDSNTDTQYF
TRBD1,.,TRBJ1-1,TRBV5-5,TGTGCCAGCAGCGGCAAGACAGGGGGATCGAACACTGAAGCTTTCTTT,CASSGKTGGSNTEAFF
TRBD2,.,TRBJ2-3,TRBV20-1,TGCAGTGCTAGTCCGAGCGGGAGGGATACGCAGTATTTT,CSASPSGRDTQYF
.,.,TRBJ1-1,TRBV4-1,TGCGCCAGCAGCCTGCCTCCCGCCCGGCGGGTTCGACACACTGAAGCTTTCTTT,CASSLPPARRVRHTEAFF
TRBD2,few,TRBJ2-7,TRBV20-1,TGCAGTGCTAGCGGGAGGCCGATCTCCTACGAGCAGTACTTC,CSASGRPISYEQYF
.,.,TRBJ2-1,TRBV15,TGTGCCACCAGCACAAGTAGGGACCTAAACAATGAGCAGTTCTTC,CATSTSRDLNNEQFF
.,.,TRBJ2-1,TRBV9,TGTGCCAGCAGCGTAGAGGGGTGGGGGAAGTACAATGAGCAGTTCTTC,CASSVEGWGKYNEQFF
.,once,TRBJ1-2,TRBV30,TGTGCCTGGAACGCTCGGGTCTTCCCCGGGAACTATGGCTACACCTTC,CAWNARVFPGNYGYTF
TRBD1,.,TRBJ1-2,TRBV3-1,TGTGCCAGCAGCCAAGAGGGACAGGGTGCGGGTGGCTACACCTTC,CASSQEGQGAGGYTF
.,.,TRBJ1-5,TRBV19,TGTGCCAGTAGTATAGTAGGGGGCAATCAGCCCCAGCATTTT,CASSIVGGNQPQHF
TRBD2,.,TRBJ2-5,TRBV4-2,TGTGCCAGCAGCCAGGGAGCGGGGCAAGAGACCCAGTACTTC,CASSQGAGQETQYF
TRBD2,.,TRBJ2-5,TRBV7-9,TGTGCCAGCAGCGACCGCGAGACTAGCGGGAGATTAGAAGAGACCCAGTACTTC,CASSDRETSGRLEETQYF
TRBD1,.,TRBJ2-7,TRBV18,TGTGCCAGCTCACCCGGGACAGGGGGCGACGAGCAGTACTTC,CASSPGTGGDEQYF
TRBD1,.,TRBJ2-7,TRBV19,TGTGCCAGTAGTTACCGGACAGGAAACTACGAGCAGTACTTC,CASSYRTGNYEQYF
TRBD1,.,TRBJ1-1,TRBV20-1,TGCAGTGCTTTACAGGGGATGAACACTGAAGCTTTCTTT,CSALQGMNTEAFF
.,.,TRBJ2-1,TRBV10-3,TGTGCCATCAAAGAAGGGAGAGACAATGAGCAGTTCTTC,CAIKEGRDNEQFF
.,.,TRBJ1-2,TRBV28,TGTGCCAGCGGATCGACGAATGGCTACACCTTC,CASGSTNGYTF
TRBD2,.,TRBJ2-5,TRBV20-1,TGCAGTGCGCCACCCGGACTAGCGGCCAATACTCGGGAGACCCAGTACTTC,CSAPPGLAANTRETQYF
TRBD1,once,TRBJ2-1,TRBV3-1,TGTGCCAGCAGCCAAGCCGGGACAGGAGGCTACAATGAGCAGTTCTTC,CASSQAGTGGYNEQFF
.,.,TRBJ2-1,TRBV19,TGTGCCAGTAGTCGGACCGAGGTAGTCTACAATGAGCAGTTCTTC,CASSRTEVVYNEQFF
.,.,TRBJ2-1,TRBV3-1,TGTGCCAGCAGCCAAGTCGCCGAAAATGAGCAGTTCTTC,CASSQVAENEQFF
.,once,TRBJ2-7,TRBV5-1,TGCGCCAGCAGCTTGTCCGGGGCCCCCCTGGAGCAGTACTTC,CASSLSGAPLEQYF
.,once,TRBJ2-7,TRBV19,TGTGCCAGTAGTATTGGAATGCAGCCCTACGAGCAGTACTTC,CASSIGMQPYEQYF
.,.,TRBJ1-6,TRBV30,TGTGCCTGGAGTGACCCACAGAACTATAATTCACCCCTCCACTTT,CAWSDPQNYNSPLHF
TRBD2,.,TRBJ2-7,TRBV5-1,TGCGCCAGCAGCCCGGGACTAGCGATCGACGAGCAGTACTTC,CASSPGLAIDEQYF
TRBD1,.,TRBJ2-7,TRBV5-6,TGTGCCAGCAGCTTTAAGAGACAGGGGCCCTACGAGCAGTACTTC,CASSFKRQGPYEQYF
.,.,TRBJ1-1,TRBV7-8,TGTGCCAGCAGCTTCAGGGTCTCTGAAGCTTTCTTT,CASSFRVSEAFF
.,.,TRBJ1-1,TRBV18,TGTGCCAGCTCAATAACAGGGAGCACTGAAGCTTTCTTT,CASSITGSTEAFF
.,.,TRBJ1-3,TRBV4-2,TGTGCCAGCAGCCGCCGGGGATCTGGAAACACCATATATTTT,CASSRRGSGNTIYF
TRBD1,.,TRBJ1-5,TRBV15,TGTGCCACCAGCAGAGCCCAGGGGGTGGGCAATCAGCCCCAGCATTTT,CATSRAQGVGNQPQHF
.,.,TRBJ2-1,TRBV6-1,TGTGCCAGCGGGACCGGACGTGGGTATGAGCAGTTCTTC,CASGTGRGYEQFF
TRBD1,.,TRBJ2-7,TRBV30,TGTGCCTGGAGGGACAGGGGAGGGTACGAGCAGTACTTC,CAWRDRGGYEQYF
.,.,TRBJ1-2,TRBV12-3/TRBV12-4,TGTGCCAGCAGTTTTGACCTTGGACTGTTTAACTATGGCTACACCTTC,CASSFDLGLFNYGYTF
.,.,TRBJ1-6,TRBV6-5,TGTGCCAGCAGTTACAGGGAACAACCCCTCCACTTT,CASSYREQPLHF
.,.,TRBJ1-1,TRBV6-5,TGTGCCAGCAGGGGTCGGGGTTACGCGAACACTGAAGCTTTCTTT,CASRGRGYANTEAFF
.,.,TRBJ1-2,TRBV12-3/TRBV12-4,TGTGCCAGCAGTCTTTACCAAGAAGGCTACACCTTC,CASSLYQEGYTF
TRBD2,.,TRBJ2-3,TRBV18,TGTGCCAGCTCCCGGAATAGCGGGAGTAACACCCAAGATACGCAGTATTTT,CASSRNSGSNTQDTQYF
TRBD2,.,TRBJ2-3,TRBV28,TGTGCCAGCAGTTTAGCTAGCGGGTTAGGTGGCACAGATACGCAGTATTTT,CASSLASGLGGTDTQYF